Listed here are 5 T cell receptor beta chains from one sample, sequenced in a study of T cells in Graves' hyperthyroidism and ophthalmopathy. Using RNA transcripts as the source, TCR beta CDR3 regions were amplified. A set of HTBI primers served as the primers for a first-round RT-PCR of the TCR CDR3. A single record per CDR3 protein comes from TCRdb applying MiXCR to the multiplex PCR reads. The table shows 600,000 or so distinct CDR3 sequences, with 15% to 20% occurring only once. Sequenced sample: blood. The receptors here all came from a woman in her twenties or thirties with Graves' hyperthyroidism.

This clonotype was detected many times. The chain is built from TRBV11-2 and TRBJ2-1; TRBD2 aligns across 10 bases. Per the germline V gene, CDR1 is SGHAT and CDR2 is FQNNGV. V shed 4 bases and J 7 bases; nucleotides not matched to a gene: 10. The CDR3 has 16 amino acids. CDR3 sequence: CASSSRTSGSYNEQFF. The CDR3 DNA is TGTGCCAGCAGCTCCAGGACTAGCGGTAGTTATAATGAGCAGTTCTTC.

J is TRBJ2-7 and V is TRBV7-2; 12 bases map to TRBD2. CDR3 length: 15 amino acids. V shed 4 bases, J shed 6 bases, and the junction held 7 bases outside the gene matches. Germline V gives CDR1 SGHTA, CDR2 FQGNSA. The CDR3 loop reads CASSSTSGSNGEQYF. The CDR3 region has the DNA TGTGCCAGCAGCTCGACTAGCGGGAGTAACGGCGAGCAGTACTTC.

This clonotype was seen more than once but under ten times. The genes are TRBV4-2 and TRBJ1-4, with unresolved D. The V end lost 1 base, the J end lost 5 bases, and 11 bases lay between the germline ends. Looked up from germline, CDR1 is LGHNA and CDR2 is YNFKEQ. The length of the CDR3 is 15 residues. The chain's CDR3 is CASSQATGLNEKLFF. DNA for the CDR3: TGTGCCAGCAGCCAAGCGACCGGATTGAATGAAAAACTGTTTTTT.

This clonotype has a count of ten or more. This chain connects TRBV6-2 or TRBV6-3 to TRBJ2-5, with D perhaps being TRBD1 or TRBD2 (6 bases each). Looked up from germline, CDR1 is MNHEY and CDR2 is SVGEGT. The CDR3 is 18 amino acids. V was cut by 6 bases and J by 4 bases, with 27 bases left in between. The CDR3 nucleotides read TGTGCCAGCAGCTTCGGGGACTCCGGGACAACCCTTGGAGAGACCCAGTACTTC. It translates to CASSFGDSGTTLGETQYF.

This chain joins TRBV6-1 and TRBJ2-2; D possibly uses TRBD1 or TRBD2 (5 bases each). Trimming pared 6 bases from V and 3 bases from J, leaving 14 bases between. Germline CDR1 MNHNS, CDR2 SASEGT. This CDR3 is built from 15 residues. The CDR3 region has the DNA TGTGCCAGCAGCGTAGACAGCGGACACACCGGGGAGCTGTTTTTT. It yields the protein CASSVDSGHTGELFF.